This TCR beta chain was captured in a study of T cells in Graves' hyperthyroidism and ophthalmopathy. Broader study findings: Most thyroid clonotypes that were expanded above 0.001 also turned up in blood. Ophthalmopathy cases were set apart from stable hyperthyroidism by a 13 V-J model. Ophthalmopathy was predicted by the model a median of roughly 6.7 months ahead of onset.

The CDR3 has 16 amino acids. Germline loops: CDR1 ENHRY, CDR2 SYGVKD. To note about this clonotype: What it recognizes is unknown. Sequence at one end of the junction differs from germline and may be a read error.

Amplification targeted TCR beta CDR3 regions from RNA transcripts. The primer set for the first-round RT-PCR of the TCR CDR3 was HTBI. MiXCR was run by TCRdb on the multiplex PCR reads, yielding one entry per CDR3 protein. This table has hundreds of thousands of distinct CDR3 sequences, just over 45% appearing once. The sample consisted of peripheral blood or thyroid tissue (not recorded which). The receptor's source is a woman younger than 30 with Graves' hyperthyroidism. V is TRBV10-3 and J is TRBJ1-5; D is unclear. The CDR3 region is CASSYSALKGNQPQHF. The CDR3 coding sequence is TGTGCCAGCAGTTACTCGGCACTAAAGGGTAATCAGCCCCAGCATTTT.